One and the same sample provided the 21 T cell receptor beta chains below, sequenced in a study of response to subunit inactivated influenza vaccine. TCRdb re-analysed the RT-PCR reads in MiXCR, keeping a single row per CDR3 protein. The table shows just under 250,000 distinct CDR3 sequences, with approximately 12% occurring only once. The source material was non-naive T cells sorted from PBMCs, sampled roughly 15 days before vaccination. These TCRs come from a man aged 50-59 years who received an inactivated influenza vaccine.

This clonotype was recorded many times. V gene TRBV5-6 combines with J gene TRBJ2-1, with 11 bases lining up with TRBD2. This CDR3 comprises 16 residues. Germline CDR1 reads SGHDT; CDR2 reads YYEEEE. With 0 bases clipped from V and 4 bases from J, the junction kept 3 bases outside the gene matches. The CDR3 sequence: CASSLAVAGGYNEQFF. The DNA for the CDR3 is TGTGCCAGCAGCTTGGCGGTAGCGGGAGGGTACAATGAGCAGTTCTTC.

A few counts support this clonotype. This chain connects TRBV20-1 to TRBJ1-4; D remains unclear. The CDR3 totals 17 residues. V lost 0 bases and J 0 bases, leaving 14 bases between the germline ends. Per germline, CDR1 DFQATT and CDR2 SNEGSKA (reference sequence). CDR3 in DNA: TGCAGTGCTAGAGATCGCCGGACCGCTACAACTAATGAAAAACTGTTTTTT. Translating gives CSARDRRTATTNEKLFF.

V and J are TRBV7-9 and TRBJ1-6; tentative D call: TRBD1 (5 bases). V was shortened by 5 bases and J by 10 bases, with 12 bases between the two germline ends. Germline assignment: CDR1 SEHNR and CDR2 FQNEAQ (reference sequence). This CDR3 is built from 13 residues. The CDR3 reads CASSRGQDSPLHF. CDR3 bases: TGTGCCAGCAGCAGAGGACAAGACTCACCCCTCCACTTT. The whole variable domain, remainder taken from reference TRBV7-9 and TRBJ1-6, is DTGVSQNPRHKITKRGQNVTFRCDPISEHNRLYWYRQTLGQGPEFLTYFQNEAQLEKSRLLSDRFSAERPKGSFSTLEIQRTEQGDSAMYLCASSRGQDSPLHFGNGTRLTVT.

Only a few counts were recorded for this clonotype. The chain employs TRBV11-2 and TRBJ2-2, with 10 positions matching TRBD1. With V trimmed by 6 bases and J by 5 bases, 6 bases remained unmatched. The CDR3 totals 15 residues. Germline V gene data show CDR1 as SGHAT and CDR2 as FQNNGV. The DNA of the CDR3 is TGTGCCAGCAGAGAGGGACAGGGGACGACCGGGGAGCTGTTTTTT. Encoded protein: CASREGQGTTGELFF.

Only one count was recorded for this clonotype. The chain employs TRBV6-2 or TRBV6-3 and TRBJ2-7, with 10 bases lining up with TRBD2. The V segment lost 4 bases and the J segment 0 bases; nucleotides outside the gene matches: 6. The germline gives CDR1 MNHEY, CDR2 SVGEGT. The CDR3 sequence is 16 residues long. The CDR3 region is CASSSPLAGVSYEQYF. The DNA of the CDR3 is TGTGCCAGCAGTTCACCCCTAGCGGGGGTCTCCTACGAGCAGTACTTC.

A few counts support this clonotype. V and J are TRBV27 and TRBJ2-1; maybe TRBD1 (6 bases). This CDR3 has 15 amino acids. The germline CDR1 and CDR2 sequences are MNHEY and SMNVEV (reference sequence). V was trimmed by 5 bases and J by 4 bases, leaving 15 bases between them. The CDR3: CASSPRGSAYNEQFF. CDR3 DNA: TGTGCCAGCAGTCCGAGGGGGAGCGCTTACAATGAGCAGTTCTTC.

The genes are TRBV6-2 or TRBV6-3 and TRBJ2-1; 8 bases are a match to TRBD1. With V trimmed by 2 bases and J by 6 bases, 6 bases remained unmatched. The germline CDR1 and CDR2 sequences are MNHEY and SVGEGT. The CDR3 is made up of 15 amino acids. CDR3 loop: CASSYTDRGPNEQFF. DNA for the CDR3: TGTGCCAGCAGTTACACAGACAGGGGTCCCAATGAGCAGTTCTTC.

This clonotype was counted a few times. This chain joins TRBV5-5 and TRBJ1-2, with D hard to call. This CDR3 has 16 residues. The germline V and J ends were trimmed by 4 bases and 4 bases, with 20 bases remaining between them. Germline lookup yields CDR1 SGHKS and CDR2 YYEKEE (reference sequence). As DNA, the CDR3 is TGTGCCAGCAGCCCCCACCGCCTAGGGTCGGGCTATGGCTACACCTTC. This encodes CASSPHRLGSGYGYTF.

This clonotype was observed a few times. This chain links TRBV1 with TRBJ2-1; TRBD2 is taken as the D call from the table, unchecked against the DNA. TRBV1 is given as a pseudogene. This CDR3 has 20 residues. The CDR3 reads CTSSPASGNSSSSSYNEQFF. CDR3 nucleotides: TGCACCAGCAGCCCCGCTAGCGGGAACAGCTCCTCCAGCTCCTACAATGAGCAGTTCTTC.

In its sample, this clonotype was seen a few times. The rearrangement uses TRBV28 and TRBJ1-1; possibly TRBD1 for D (5 bases). There are 15 residues in the CDR3. With 5 bases removed from V and 4 bases from J, the gap between germline ends came to 17 bases. Per germline, CDR1 MDHEN and CDR2 SYDVKM. CDR3 in amino acids: CASSPSGTSFTEAFF. The CDR3 DNA follows: TGTGCCAGCAGTCCATCAGGGACCTCCTTCACTGAAGCTTTCTTT.

The chain is built from TRBV20-1 and TRBJ1-1; TRBD1 might be the D (6 bases). This CDR3 is 13 amino acids long. Germline CDR1 and CDR2: DFQATT and SNEGSKA (reference sequence). V was pared by 6 bases and J by 2 bases, with 13 bases between. CDR3 sequence reads: CSAPGHFNTEAFF. In DNA form, the CDR3 reads TGCAGTGCCCCGGGACACTTTAACACTGAAGCTTTCTTT.

This clonotype was counted many times. The chain joins TRBV20-1 to TRBJ1-2; 8 nucleotides match TRBD1. This CDR3 spans 14 amino acids. Germline lookup yields CDR1 DFQATT and CDR2 SNEGSKA (reference sequence). The ends lost 3 bases at V and 0 bases at J; junction bases unmatched: 3. The CDR3 sequence is CSASSDRANYGYTF. DNA for the CDR3: TGCAGTGCTAGTTCGGACAGGGCTAACTATGGCTACACCTTC.

The J gene is TRBJ2-7, the V gene TRBV27; possible D gene TRBD1, 5 bases. Germline assignment: CDR1 MNHEY and CDR2 SMNVEV (reference sequence). There are 14 residues in the CDR3. V dropped 5 bases and J dropped 3 bases, with 14 bases sitting between them. The CDR3 bases are TGTGCCAGCAGTCTCGTAGGGGCGCGCTACGAGCAGTACTTC. Its translation: CASSLVGARYEQYF.

This clonotype was counted many times. This rearrangement joins TRBV12-3 or TRBV12-4 to TRBJ2-1, with 11 nucleotides matching TRBD2. The CDR3 totals 13 residues. Trimming cost V 11 bases and J 6 bases; bases outside gene matches: 6. For the CDR3, the DNA is TGTGCCTTGGGACTAGCGGCGCGCAATGAGCAGTTCTTC. Protein product: CALGLAARNEQFF.

There are many counts of this clonotype. The chain joins TRBV25-1 to TRBJ2-7; D is perhaps TRBD1 (6 bases). The V end lost 6 bases, the J end lost 1 base, and 10 bases lay between the germline ends. This CDR3 has 13 amino acids. Germline loops: CDR1 MGHDK, CDR2 SYGVNS. CDR3 residues: CASRPGASYEQYF. Written as DNA, the CDR3 is TGTGCCAGCAGGCCAGGGGCATCCTACGAGCAGTACTTC.

In its sample, this clonotype was seen a few times. The V call is TRBV5-6, the J call TRBJ2-2; the match to TRBD2 covers 9 bases. Germline lookup yields CDR1 SGHDT and CDR2 YYEEEE. J was trimmed by 6 bases and V by 4 bases; bases with no gene match: 10. The CDR3 covers 16 residues. As DNA, the CDR3 is TGTGCCAGCAGCCGTTATAGCGGGAGAGGGGCCGGGGAGCTGTTTTTT. This encodes CASSRYSGRGAGELFF.

This clonotype was seen a few times. V usage is TRBV15 and J usage is TRBJ2-3; D perhaps matches TRBD2 (5 bases). In germline, CDR1 is LNHNV, CDR2 YYDKDF (reference sequence). V lost 3 bases, J lost 0 bases, and 22 bases lay in between. The CDR3 has 19 amino acids. This CDR3 is CATSRSGFQSGKSTDTQYF. The CDR3 DNA sequence: TGTGCCACCAGCAGGAGTGGGTTTCAGAGCGGAAAAAGCACAGATACGCAGTATTTT. The complete variable domain, with remaining parts taken from reference TRBV15 and TRBJ2-3, reads DAMVIQNPRYQVTQFGKPVTLSCSQTLNHNVMYWYQQKSSQAPKLLFHYYDKDFNNEADTPDNFQSRRPNTSFCFLDIRSPGLGDTAMYLCATSRSGFQSGKSTDTQYFGPGTRLTVL.

The sample holds many counts of this clonotype. This rearrangement joins TRBV5-1 to TRBJ2-2, with D uncertain. The CDR3 runs to 13 residues. Germline V gives CDR1 SGHRS, CDR2 YFSETQ. V shed 3 bases and J shed 4 bases, with 7 bases lying between them. CDR3 amino acids: CASSSGSTGELFF. The CDR3 nucleotides are TGCGCCAGCAGCTCCGGATCCACCGGGGAGCTGTTTTTT.

This clonotype was found a few times. This chain joins TRBV9 and TRBJ2-4; a possible D gene is TRBD2 (5 bases). Trimming stripped 3 bases from V and 8 bases from J, with 12 bases between. This CDR3 is built from 13 residues. The V gene's germline CDR1 is SGDLS and CDR2 YYNGEE. This CDR3 reads CASSAGMFDIQYF. The DNA of the CDR3 is TGTGCCAGCAGCGCGGGGATGTTCGACATTCAGTACTTC.

This chain connects TRBV27 to TRBJ2-1; D unclear. V gave up 3 bases and J gave up 4 bases, with 13 bases separating them. Germline values: CDR1 MNHEY, CDR2 SMNVEV (reference sequence). The CDR3 contains 15 residues. The CDR3 DNA is TGTGCCAGCAGTTTTTCCCGTACCCGTTACAATGAGCAGTTCTTC. Amino acids: CASSFSRTRYNEQFF.

This chain links TRBV18 with TRBJ2-3; TRBD2 matches 8 bases. The CDR3 has 15 residues. The ends lost 3 bases at V and 4 bases at J; junction bases unmatched: 6. Germline-derived CDR1 and CDR2 are KGHSH and LQKENI. The CDR3 DNA reads as TGTGCCAGCTCACCCCCGGGGGGGGGCCCAGATACGCAGTATTTT. Translating it yields CASSPPGGGPDTQYF.